These 8 T cell receptor beta chains originate from one sample sequenced in a study of shared clonotypes between healthy human individuals. Method: immunoSEQ multiplex PCR; TCRdb's copy keeps in-frame clones and lacks some. The profile covers 400,000 or so clones, with around 96% appearing a single time and about 0.32% taken by the ten largest. Sequenced: memory CD8+ T cells sorted from blood. Subset: CD45RO+ cells pooled with CCR7-negative TemRA cells. These receptors all come from a man aged 30-40 years in good health.

A word on this clone: Other DNA sequences in this specimen translate into the identical CDR3. The chain has TRBV28 and TRBJ2-5; D is perhaps TRBD2 (6 bases). Germline CDR1 and CDR2: MDHEN and SYDVKM. Trimming removed 8 bases at V and 2 bases at J, with 6 bases between. The CDR3 contains 11 residues. This CDR3 reads CASRGQETQYF. CDR3 DNA: TGTGCCAGCCGGGGGCAAGAGACCCAGTACTTC.

The V call is TRBV7-9, the J call TRBJ1-4; TRBD1 agrees at 7 bases. The trim removed 5 bases at V and 7 bases at J, leaving 7 bases unmatched. Germline lookup yields CDR1 SEHNR and CDR2 FQNEAQ (reference sequence). The CDR3 has 14 amino acids. The CDR3: CASSTTGFGEKLFF. The CDR3, as DNA: TGTGCCAGCAGCACGACAGGGTTCGGTGAAAAACTGTTTTTT.

The chain has TRBV10-2 and TRBJ2-7; the D is unclear. V was clipped by 8 bases and J by 5 bases, with 19 bases between them. Per the germline V gene, CDR1 is WSHSY and CDR2 is SAAADI. The CDR3 has 14 residues. CDR3 in amino acids: CASLPPGPEDEQYF. The CDR3 coding sequence is TGCGCCAGCTTACCACCCGGACCAGAGGACGAGCAGTACTTC.

This clone was counted once. The chain combines TRBV27 with TRBJ2-5, with D unresolved. The CDR3 covers 14 residues. V lost 2 bases and J 3 bases, leaving 10 bases between the germline ends. From germline, CDR1 is MNHEY and CDR2 SMNVEV (reference sequence). The CDR3 DNA sequence: TGTGCCAGCAGTTTAATGGCCTCCGAAGAGACCCAGTACTTC. Translation gives CASSLMASEETQYF.

This rearrangement joins TRBV5-8 to TRBJ2-4; no clear D gene. From germline, CDR1 is SGHTS and CDR2 YDEGEE. Trimming took off 4 bases at V and 8 bases at J, with 10 bases between the two ends. There are 12 residues in the CDR3. In DNA, the CDR3 is TGTGCCAGCAGCCCCGACTCGGACATTCAGTACTTC. It encodes CASSPDSDIQYF.

The rearrangement links TRBV30 to TRBJ2-2; the D gene could be TRBD1 or TRBD2 (5 bases each). The CDR3 consists of 15 residues. Germline CDR1 GTSNPN, CDR2 SVGIG (reference sequence). Trimming removed 0 bases from V and 7 bases from J, with 15 bases in between. CDR3 region: CAWSVSGLRGGELFF. Here the CDR3 DNA reads TGTGCCTGGAGTGTATCGGGGCTTCGGGGCGGGGAGCTGTTTTTT.

This chain uses TRBV20-1 with TRBJ1-5; no clear D gene. Germline-derived CDR1 and CDR2 are DFQATT and SNEGSKA (reference sequence). The CDR3 is 9 amino acids. The chain's CDR3 is CRNRGAQHF. The CDR3 DNA reads TGCAGAAACCGGGGAGCCCAGCATTTT.

The CDR3 sequence is CASSSSGGAGSYEQYF. The CDR3 nucleotides read TGTGCCAGCAGCTCCAGTGGCGGAGCAGGGTCCTACGAGCAGTACTTC. The rearrangement links TRBV5-4 to TRBJ2-7, with a possible D match to TRBD1 (5 bases). CDR3 length equals 16 residues. The germline V gene has CDR1 SGHNT and CDR2 YYREEE (reference sequence). Trimming cost V 3 bases and J 1 base, with 17 bases left between them.